This TCR beta chain was captured in a study of multiple sclerosis patients with progressive multifocal leukoencephalopathy (dated by TCRdb to the late 2010s). The study in broad terms: Four to six MS patients treated with natalizumab who did not develop PML were sampled longitudinally as controls. Peripheral T and B cells were examined in MS patients who went on to develop PML (4 under natalizumab, 1 after alemtuzumab) as well as in treated patients who did not. Two patients on natalizumab who later developed PML were tracked over time from before therapy, through 6 and 12 months, up to PML onset. The study aimed to detect JC virus-specific or public T-cell expansions arising at the time of PML onset.

The sample's time point label, decoded: before natalizumab initiation. Every listed patient had received interferon beta before, and every PML patient was female. Blood samples at T0 were collected prior to the first natalizumab infusion. Isolation of peripheral blood mononuclear cells was performed by Ficoll-Hypaque density gradient centrifugation. Using the immunoSEQ two-step multiplex PCR at survey-level depth, TRB CDR3 regions were amplified from genomic DNA. Each PCR was spiked with synthetic inline TR CDR3 controls spanning all V-J pairings to estimate template counts and remove amplification bias. Reads went through processing to reduce amplification and sequencing bias, and quantification was done against synthetic TR CDR3 analogs. The authors processed their data as follows. Raw data were processed in ImmunoSEQ Analyzer, with out-of-frame sequences and CDR3s containing stop codons removed, and gene names were assigned according to IMGT nomenclature. Normalized Shannon entropy, defined as 1 minus Pielou's evenness, served as the summary measure of repertoire diversity. Two TRB sequences were counted as identical only if the two sequences had the same V gene, J gene and CDR3. Public PML clonotypes were CDR3s found in two or more PML-onset samples but not found earlier, in controls, or in public databases. Positional CDR3 amino acid composition was analyzed in Skylign with the observed count method. TCRdb took this table from immuneACCESS and kept in-frame rearrangements with V and J called. Such tables lack part of the clones; where checked against another copy, unresolved V genes explain under half of the gap, and the rest is unexplained. D and trimming come from the DNA, and the V and J calls and clone size come from that table. The sample includes about 28,000 clones, with approximately 90% observed a single time. 1.1% of the sample rests with the top ten.

Details on this clone: This clone's antigen is unknown. One base away there is no much larger clone; base qualities are not given.

What the study reported, not specific to this receptor: Given the small, descriptive cohort, it remained unclear whether the study findings reflect JC virus infection or general immunocompromise. Only peripheral blood was analyzed, although cerebrospinal fluid or brain lymphocytes might be more informative for natalizumab-associated PML. Less diverse TRB repertoires in most PML patients were suggested by lower normalized Shannon entropy, whereas values near 1 were observed in the natalizumab-treated controls. No common TRBV or TRBJ gene usage or preferential TRBV-TRBJ pairings were detected when PML developed. Only PML patients had TRB clones above 0.5% frequency, but the clones expanded at PML onset were already present before and during natalizumab therapy.

The germline V gene yields KGHSH for CDR1 and LQKENI for CDR2. V is clipped by 4 bases and J by 3 bases, and the sequence between their germline boundaries is 12 bases long. The CDR3 covers 15 residues, taking in both the cysteine and the phenylalanine. The kept DNA is CDR3 alone, 45 bases in frame from the first base. The rearrangement joined TRBV18 to TRBJ1-4, with the D gene uncertain. The source of this sequence is a human donor with multiple sclerosis. The sample consisted of PBMCs. The DNA reads as follows: TGTGCCAGCTCACTGCGGACGGGTTCTAATGAAAAACTGTTTTTT. It codes for CASSLRTGSNEKLFF.